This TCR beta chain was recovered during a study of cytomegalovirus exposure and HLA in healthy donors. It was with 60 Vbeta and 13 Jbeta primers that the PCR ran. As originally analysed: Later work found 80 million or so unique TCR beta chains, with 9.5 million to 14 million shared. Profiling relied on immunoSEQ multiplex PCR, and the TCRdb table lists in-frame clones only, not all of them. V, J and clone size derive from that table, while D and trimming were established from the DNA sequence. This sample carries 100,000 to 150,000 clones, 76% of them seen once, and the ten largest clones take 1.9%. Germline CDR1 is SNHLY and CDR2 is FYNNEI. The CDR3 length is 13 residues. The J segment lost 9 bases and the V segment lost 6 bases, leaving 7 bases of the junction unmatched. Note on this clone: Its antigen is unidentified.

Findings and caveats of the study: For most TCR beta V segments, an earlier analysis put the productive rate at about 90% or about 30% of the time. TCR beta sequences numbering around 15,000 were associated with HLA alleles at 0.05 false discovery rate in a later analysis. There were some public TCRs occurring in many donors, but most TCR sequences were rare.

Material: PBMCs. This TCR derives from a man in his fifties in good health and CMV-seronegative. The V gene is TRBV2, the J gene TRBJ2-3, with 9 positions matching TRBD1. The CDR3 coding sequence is TGTGCCAGCAGGGTGGACAGGGGAATAACGCAGTATTTT. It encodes CASRVDRGITQYF.